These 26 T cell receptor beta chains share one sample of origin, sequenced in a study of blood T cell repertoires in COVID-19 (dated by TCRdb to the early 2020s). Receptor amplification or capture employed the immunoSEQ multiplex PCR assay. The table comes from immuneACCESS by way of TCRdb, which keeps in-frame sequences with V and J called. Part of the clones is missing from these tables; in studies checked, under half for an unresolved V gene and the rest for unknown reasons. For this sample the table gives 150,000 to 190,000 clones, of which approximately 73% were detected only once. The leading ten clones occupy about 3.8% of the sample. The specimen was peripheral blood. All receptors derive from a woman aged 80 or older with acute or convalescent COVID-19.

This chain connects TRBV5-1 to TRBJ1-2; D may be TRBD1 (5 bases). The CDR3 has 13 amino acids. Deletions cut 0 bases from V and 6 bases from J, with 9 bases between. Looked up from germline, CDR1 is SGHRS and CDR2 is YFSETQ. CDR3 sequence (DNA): TGCGCCAGCAGCTTGGGGCAGGGAAATGGCTACACCTTC. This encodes CASSLGQGNGYTF.

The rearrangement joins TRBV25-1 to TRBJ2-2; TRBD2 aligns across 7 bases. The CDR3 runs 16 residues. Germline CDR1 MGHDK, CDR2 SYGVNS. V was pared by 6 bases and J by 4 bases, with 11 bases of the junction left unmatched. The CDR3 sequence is CASSQTAGVGTGELFF. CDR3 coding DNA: TGTGCCAGCAGCCAAACCGCGGGAGTAGGCACCGGGGAGCTGTTTTTT.

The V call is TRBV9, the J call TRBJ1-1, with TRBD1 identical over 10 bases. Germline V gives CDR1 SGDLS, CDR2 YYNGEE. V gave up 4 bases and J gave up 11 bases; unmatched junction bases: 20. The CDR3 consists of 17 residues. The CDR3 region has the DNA TGTGCCAGCAGCCTCCAACCGTTGACAGGGGGCGAATCGGGGGCTTTCTTT. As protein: CASSLQPLTGGESGAFF.

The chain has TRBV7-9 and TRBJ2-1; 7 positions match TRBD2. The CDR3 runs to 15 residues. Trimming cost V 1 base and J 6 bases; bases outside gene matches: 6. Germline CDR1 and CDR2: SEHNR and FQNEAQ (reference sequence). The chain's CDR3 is CASSLGTSGRNEQFF. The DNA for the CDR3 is TGTGCCAGCAGCTTAGGGACTAGTGGACGCAATGAGCAGTTCTTC.

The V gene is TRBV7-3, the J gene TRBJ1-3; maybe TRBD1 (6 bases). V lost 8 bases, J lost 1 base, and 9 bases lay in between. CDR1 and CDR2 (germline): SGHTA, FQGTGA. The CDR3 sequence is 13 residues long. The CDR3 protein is CASGDRSGNTIYF. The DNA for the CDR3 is TGTGCCAGCGGCGACAGGTCTGGAAACACCATATATTTT.

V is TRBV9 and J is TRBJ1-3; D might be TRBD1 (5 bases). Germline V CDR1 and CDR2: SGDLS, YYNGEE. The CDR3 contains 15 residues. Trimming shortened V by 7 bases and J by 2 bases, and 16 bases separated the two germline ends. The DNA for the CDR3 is TGTGCCAGCGCCTCGACACACAGGACTGGAAACACCATATATTTT. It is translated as CASASTHRTGNTIYF.

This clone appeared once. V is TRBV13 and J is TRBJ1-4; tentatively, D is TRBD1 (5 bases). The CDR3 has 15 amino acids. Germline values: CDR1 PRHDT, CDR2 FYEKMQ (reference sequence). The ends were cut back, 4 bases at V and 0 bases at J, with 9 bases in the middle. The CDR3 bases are TGTGCCAGCAGCTCCGAGACAGCAACTAATGAAAAACTGTTTTTT. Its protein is CASSSETATNEKLFF.

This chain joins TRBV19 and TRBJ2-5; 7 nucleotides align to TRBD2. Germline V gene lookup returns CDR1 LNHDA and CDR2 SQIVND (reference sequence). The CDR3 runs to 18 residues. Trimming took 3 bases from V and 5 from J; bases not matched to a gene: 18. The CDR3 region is CASSMGRLADQAVETQYF. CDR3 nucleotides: TGTGCCAGTAGTATGGGTAGGCTAGCGGACCAGGCGGTGGAGACCCAGTACTTC.

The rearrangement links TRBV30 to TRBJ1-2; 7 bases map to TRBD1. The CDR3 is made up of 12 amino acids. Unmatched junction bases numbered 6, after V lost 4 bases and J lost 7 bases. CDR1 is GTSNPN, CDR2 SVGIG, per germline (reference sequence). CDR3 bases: TGTGCCTGGACCCTGACAGGGCCTGGCTACACCTTC. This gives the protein CAWTLTGPGYTF.

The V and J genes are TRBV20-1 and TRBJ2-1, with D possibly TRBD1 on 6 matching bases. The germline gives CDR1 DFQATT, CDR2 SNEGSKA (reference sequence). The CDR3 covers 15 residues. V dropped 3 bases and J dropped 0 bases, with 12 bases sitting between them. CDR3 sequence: CSASIRQDSYNEQFF. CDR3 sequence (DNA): TGCAGTGCTAGTATACGACAGGACTCCTACAATGAGCAGTTCTTC.

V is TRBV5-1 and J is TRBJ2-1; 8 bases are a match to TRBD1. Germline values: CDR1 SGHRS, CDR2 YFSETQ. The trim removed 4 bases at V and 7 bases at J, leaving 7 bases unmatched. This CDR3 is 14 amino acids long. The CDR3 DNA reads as TGCGCCAGCAGCGACAAGACAGGGGCGAATGAGCAGTTCTTC. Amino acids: CASSDKTGANEQFF. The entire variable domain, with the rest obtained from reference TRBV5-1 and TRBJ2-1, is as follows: KAGVTQTPRYLIKTRGQQVTLSCSPISGHRSVSWYQQTPGQGLQFLFEYFSETQRNKGNFPGRFSGRQFSNSRSEMNVSTLELGDSALYLCASSDKTGANEQFFGPGTRLTVL.

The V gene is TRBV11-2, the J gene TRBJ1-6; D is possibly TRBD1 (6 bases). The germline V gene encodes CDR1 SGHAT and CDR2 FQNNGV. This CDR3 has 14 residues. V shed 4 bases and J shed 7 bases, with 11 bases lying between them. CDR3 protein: CASSSLGGNSPLHF. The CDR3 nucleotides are TGTGCCAGCAGCTCCCTAGGGGGAAATTCACCCCTCCACTTT.

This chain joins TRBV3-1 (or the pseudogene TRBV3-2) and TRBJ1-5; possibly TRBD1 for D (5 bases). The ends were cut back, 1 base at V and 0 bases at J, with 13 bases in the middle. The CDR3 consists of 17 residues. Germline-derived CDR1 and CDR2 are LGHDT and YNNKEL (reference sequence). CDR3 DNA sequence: TGTGCCAGCAGCCAAGGCAGTGACAGTTATAGCAATCAGCCCCAGCATTTT. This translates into CASSQGSDSYSNQPQHF.

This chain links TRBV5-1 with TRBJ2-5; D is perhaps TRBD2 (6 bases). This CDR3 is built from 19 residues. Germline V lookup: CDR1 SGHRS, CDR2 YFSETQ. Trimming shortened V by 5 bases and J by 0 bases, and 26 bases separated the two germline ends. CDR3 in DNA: TGCGCCAGCAGTAACGGGGACTTTCCAAATCCGTCGGACCAAGAGACCCAGTACTTC. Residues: CASSNGDFPNPSDQETQYF.

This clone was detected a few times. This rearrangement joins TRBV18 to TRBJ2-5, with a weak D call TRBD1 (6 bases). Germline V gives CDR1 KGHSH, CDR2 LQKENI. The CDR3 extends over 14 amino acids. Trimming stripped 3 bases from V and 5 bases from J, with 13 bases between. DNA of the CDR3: TGTGCCAGCTCACCGCAGGGGAAGACGGAGACCCAGTACTTC. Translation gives CASSPQGKTETQYF.

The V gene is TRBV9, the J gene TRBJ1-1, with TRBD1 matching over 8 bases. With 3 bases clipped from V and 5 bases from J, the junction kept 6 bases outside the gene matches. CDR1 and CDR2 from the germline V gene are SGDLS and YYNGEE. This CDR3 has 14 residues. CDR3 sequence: CASSATGGVTEAFF. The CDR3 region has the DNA TGTGCCAGCAGCGCTACAGGGGGGGTTACTGAAGCTTTCTTT.

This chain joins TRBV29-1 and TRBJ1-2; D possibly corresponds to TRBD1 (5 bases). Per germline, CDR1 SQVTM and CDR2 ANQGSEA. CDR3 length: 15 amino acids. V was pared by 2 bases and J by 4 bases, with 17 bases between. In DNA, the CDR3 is TGCAGCGTTGAACAGGGCCCCCTTCAACTCTATGGCTACACCTTC. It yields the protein CSVEQGPLQLYGYTF.

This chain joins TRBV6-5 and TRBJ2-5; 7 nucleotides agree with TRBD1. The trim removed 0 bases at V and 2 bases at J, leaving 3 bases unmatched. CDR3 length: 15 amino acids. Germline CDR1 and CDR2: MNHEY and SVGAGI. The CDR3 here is CASSYSGQKQETQYF. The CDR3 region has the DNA TGTGCCAGCAGTTACTCGGGACAGAAACAAGAGACCCAGTACTTC.

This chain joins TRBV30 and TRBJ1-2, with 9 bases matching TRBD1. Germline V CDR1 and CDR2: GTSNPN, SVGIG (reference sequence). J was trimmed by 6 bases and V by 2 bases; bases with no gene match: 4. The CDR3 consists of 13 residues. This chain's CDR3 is CAWSRTGDDGYTF. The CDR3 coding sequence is TGTGCCTGGAGTCGGACAGGGGATGATGGCTACACCTTC. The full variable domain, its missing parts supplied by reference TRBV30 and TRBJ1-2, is SQTIHQWPATLVQPVGSPLSLECTVEGTSNPNLYWYRQAAGRGLQLLFYSVGIGQISSEVPQNLSASRPQDRQFILSSKKLLLSDSGFYLCAWSRTGDDGYTFGSGTRLTVV.

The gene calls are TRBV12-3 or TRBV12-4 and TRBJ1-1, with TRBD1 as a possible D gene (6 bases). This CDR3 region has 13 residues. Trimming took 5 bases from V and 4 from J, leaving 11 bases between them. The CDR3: CASSRGTSTEAFF. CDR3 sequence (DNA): TGTGCCAGCAGTAGGGGGACAAGCACTGAAGCTTTCTTT.

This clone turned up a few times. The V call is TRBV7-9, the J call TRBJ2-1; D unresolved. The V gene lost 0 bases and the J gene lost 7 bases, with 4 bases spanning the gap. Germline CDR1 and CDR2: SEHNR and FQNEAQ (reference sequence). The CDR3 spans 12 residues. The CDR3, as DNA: TGTGCCAGCAGCTTAGCCCCGAATGAGCAGTTCTTC. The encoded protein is CASSLAPNEQFF.

CDR3 amino acids: CASSLAGQSYEQYF. CDR3 sequence (DNA): TGTGCCAGCAGCCTAGCGGGACAGTCCTACGAGCAGTACTTC. The V gene is TRBV7-3, the J gene TRBJ2-7, with 9 bases fitting TRBD2. The junction had 3 bases not matched to a gene; V was cut back by 5 bases and J by 1 base. CDR3 size: 14 residues. From germline, CDR1 is SGHTA and CDR2 FQGTGA. The full variable domain, completed using reference TRBV7-3 and TRBJ2-7, is GAGVSQTPSNKVTEKGKYVELRCDPISGHTALYWYRQSLGQGPEFLIYFQGTGAADDSGLPNDRFFAVRPEGSVSTLKIQRTERGDSAVYLCASSLAGQSYEQYFGPGTRLTVT.

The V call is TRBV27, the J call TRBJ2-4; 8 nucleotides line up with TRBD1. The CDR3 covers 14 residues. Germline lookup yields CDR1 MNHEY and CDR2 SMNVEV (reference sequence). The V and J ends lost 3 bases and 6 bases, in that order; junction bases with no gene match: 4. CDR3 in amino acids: CASSLSTGVNIQYF. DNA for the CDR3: TGTGCCAGCAGTTTGTCGACAGGGGTAAACATTCAGTACTTC.

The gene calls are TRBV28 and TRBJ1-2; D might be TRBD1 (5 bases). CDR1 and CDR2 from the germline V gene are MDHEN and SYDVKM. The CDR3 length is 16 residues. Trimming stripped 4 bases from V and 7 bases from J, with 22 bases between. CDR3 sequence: CASSSFLGTRTIGYTF. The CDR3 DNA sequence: TGTGCCAGCAGTTCGTTTTTAGGGACTCGGACTATTGGCTACACCTTC.

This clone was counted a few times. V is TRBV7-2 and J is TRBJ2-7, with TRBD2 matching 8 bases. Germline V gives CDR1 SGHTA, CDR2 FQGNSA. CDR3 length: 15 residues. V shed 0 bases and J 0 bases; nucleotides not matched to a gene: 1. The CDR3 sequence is CASSLAGTSSYEQYF. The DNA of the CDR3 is TGTGCCAGCAGCTTAGCGGGGACTAGCTCCTACGAGCAGTACTTC.

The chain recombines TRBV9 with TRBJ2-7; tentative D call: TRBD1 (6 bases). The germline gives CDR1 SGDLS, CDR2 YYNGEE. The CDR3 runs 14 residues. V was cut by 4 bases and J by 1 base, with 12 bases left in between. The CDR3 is CASSPTGTSYEQYF. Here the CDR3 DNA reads TGTGCCAGCAGCCCCACCGGGACATCCTACGAGCAGTACTTC. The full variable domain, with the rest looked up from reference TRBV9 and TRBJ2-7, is DSGVTQTPKHLITATGQRVTLRCSPRSGDLSVYWYQQSLDQGLQFLIQYYNGEERAKGNILERFSAQQFPDLHSELNLSSLELGDSALYFCASSPTGTSYEQYFGPGTRLTVT.